These 8 T cell receptor beta chains were sequenced from one sample in a study of CD8 T cells in ankylosing spondylitis. Study observations and caveats: Several highly homologous variants made up a TCR beta motif that seemed to typify ankylosing spondylitis blood.

TCRdb reprocessed the 5' RACE reads with MiXCR, giving one entry per CDR3 protein. The sample includes 200,000 to 250,000 distinct CDR3 sequences, roughly 6.6% of them seen just once. Antigens for these TCRs are unknown. The source material was blood, either unsorted or a sorted T cell fraction (not recorded which). The receptors derive from a male donor with ankylosing spondylitis.

This clonotype was observed at least ten times. This rearrangement joins TRBV28 to TRBJ1-5; D is unclear. The CDR3 sequence is 14 residues long. V was clipped by 2 bases and J by 9 bases, with 14 bases between them. CDR1 MDHEN and CDR2 SYDVKM come from the germline V gene. CDR3 DNA: TGTGCCAGCAGTTTACGGAGCCCTTCGTGGCCCCAGCATTTT. This translates into CASSLRSPSWPQHF.

This clonotype was detected ten times or more. This rearrangement joins TRBV20-1 to TRBJ2-7; D not resolved. Germline CDR1 is DFQATT and CDR2 is SNEGSKA (reference sequence). The CDR3 runs 13 residues. V lost 0 bases and J 0 bases, leaving 6 bases between the germline ends. CDR3 protein: CSARDEGSYEQYF. As DNA, the CDR3 is TGCAGTGCTAGAGATGAAGGCTCCTACGAGCAGTACTTC.

This clonotype was picked up many times. The chain has TRBV15 and TRBJ1-5; D might be TRBD1 (6 bases). Trimming took 1 base from V and 2 from J, leaving 9 bases between them. Per germline, CDR1 LNHNV and CDR2 YYDKDF (reference sequence). The CDR3 consists of 15 residues. The CDR3 region is CATSRARQGNQPQHF. The CDR3 DNA is TGTGCCACCAGCAGAGCTCGACAGGGCAATCAGCCCCAGCATTTT.

This clonotype was detected only a few times. V is TRBV4-3 and J is TRBJ2-7, with D possibly TRBD1 on 6 matching bases. The CDR3 is 15 amino acids. The V gene lost 0 bases and the J gene lost 1 base, with 10 bases spanning the gap. The germline gives CDR1 LGHNA, CDR2 YSLEER. CDR3 in DNA: TGCGCCAGCAGCCAAGATCAGGGGCCGTCCTACGAGCAGTACTTC. As protein: CASSQDQGPSYEQYF.

Details on this clonotype: This may stem from a read error, because a much larger clone lies one nucleotide away. The DNA of the CDR3 is TGTGCCAGCAGTTTATACGCGGGGACAGGGTACTCTGGGGCCGACGTCCTGACTTTC. This translates into CASSLYAGTGYSGADVLTF. The chain uses TRBV5-6 and TRBJ2-6; 9 nucleotides line up with TRBD1. Germline V lookup: CDR1 SGHDT, CDR2 YYEEEE. The CDR3 spans 19 residues.

This clonotype was seen many times. This rearrangement joins TRBV20-1 to TRBJ2-7; D remains unclear. The V end was cut by 0 bases, the J end by 2 bases, with 5 bases between. Germline V gene data show CDR1 as DFQATT and CDR2 as SNEGSKA (reference sequence). The CDR3 contains 12 residues. The CDR3 bases are TGCAGTGCTAGAGAGGATCCCTACGAGCAGTACTTC. It yields the protein CSAREDPYEQYF.

This clonotype was detected many times. The chain employs TRBV29-1 and TRBJ2-5; 7 bases match TRBD2. The CDR3 runs 10 residues. With V trimmed by 4 bases and J by 7 bases, 0 bases remained unmatched. Germline V CDR1 and CDR2: SQVTM, ANQGSEA. The DNA for the CDR3 is TGCAGCGTTGGGGGGGGGACCCAGTACTTC. Translated, it gives CSVGGGTQYF. Using reference TRBV29-1 and TRBJ2-5 for the parts outside the CDR3, the full variable domain is SAVISQKPSRDICQRGTSLTIQCQVDSQVTMMFWYRQQPGQSLTLIATANQGSEATYESGFVIDKFPISRPNLTFSTLTVSNMSPEDSSIYLCSVGGGTQYFGPGTRLLVL.

The chain carries TRBV7-9 and TRBJ2-7; TRBD1 aligns across 7 bases. This CDR3 spans 13 amino acids. The V gene's germline CDR1 is SEHNR and CDR2 FQNEAQ (reference sequence). V gave up 5 bases and J gave up 5 bases; unmatched junction bases: 6. The CDR3 sequence: CASSRGGGNEQYF. DNA for the CDR3: TGTGCCAGCAGCCGAGGGGGCGGCAACGAGCAGTACTTC.